A single T cell receptor (beta chain) is shown here with its context. The antigen is undetermined. The sample belongs to a study of cytomegalovirus exposure and HLA in healthy donors. Study observations and caveats: Most TCR sequences were rare, but some public TCRs occurred in many donors. Subsequent analysis found a tendency for first-cohort TCR clusters to co-occur within the 90 to 150 validation repertoires. In vitro confirmation showed three CMV-associated chains to be CMV antigen specific.

The data were produced by immunoSEQ multiplex PCR, yet TCRdb's version contains in-frame clones alone and is incomplete. The data contain approximately 300,000 clones, about nine tenths of them singletons. CDR1 and CDR2 from the germline V gene are MGHDK and SYGVNS. With V trimmed by 3 bases and J by 2 bases, 6 bases remained unmatched. This CDR3 is 17 amino acids long. The sample taken for sequencing was PBMCs. This sequence was found in a woman in her late teens or twenties in good health and CMV-seronegative. V usage is TRBV25-1 and J usage is TRBJ2-6, with 8 bases aligning to TRBD1. For the CDR3, the DNA is TGTGCCAGCAGTGAGACAGGGGTCTCGGCTGGGGCCAACGTCCTGACTTTC. Translated, it gives CASSETGVSAGANVLTF.